One and the same sample provided the 21 T cell receptor beta chains below, sequenced in a study of blood T cell repertoires in COVID-19. Using immunoSEQ multiplex PCR, the repertoire was profiled, and TCRdb retains in-frame clones only, with some absent. The sample lists hundreds of thousands of clones, over 85% seen once, with 11% in the top ten. Sequencing was carried out using peripheral blood. The receptors come from a woman in her twenties or thirties with COVID-19, enrolled during active disease.

This clone has just one count. J is TRBJ2-1 and V is TRBV9; 9 nucleotides match TRBD2. The CDR3 is 16 amino acids. After removal of 0 bases from V and 6 bases from J, the junction contained 7 bases not matched to a gene. Germline CDR1 reads SGDLS; CDR2 reads YYNGEE. CDR3 DNA: TGTGCCAGCAGCGTAGGTCGGCGGGGGGGCCTCAATGAGCAGTTCTTC. Translating gives CASSVGRRGGLNEQFF.

CDR3 bases: TGTGCCAGCAGTTTGGTAGCGGGGCTCTACGAGCAGTACTTC. Translated, it gives CASSLVAGLYEQYF. The chain uses TRBV28 and TRBJ2-7; 8 bases are shared with TRBD2. The CDR3 is made up of 14 amino acids. V was clipped by 3 bases and J by 3 bases; unmatched bases: 4. Looked up from germline, CDR1 is MDHEN and CDR2 is SYDVKM.

CDR3 coding DNA: TGTGCCACCTTTCCGGGCCCAGCGGCTGAAGCTTTCTTT. Amino acids: CATFPGPAAEAFF. The rearrangement links TRBV19 to TRBJ1-1; D is undetermined. Deletions cut 10 bases from V and 6 bases from J, with 18 bases between. In germline, CDR1 is LNHDA, CDR2 SQIVND (reference sequence). This CDR3 comprises 13 residues.

The chain combines TRBV5-1 with TRBJ1-4; the D gene is possibly TRBD1 (5 bases). This CDR3 is 13 amino acids long. V was cut by 7 bases and J by 8 bases, with 15 bases left in between. From germline, CDR1 is SGHRS and CDR2 YFSETQ. In nucleotides, the CDR3 is TGCGCCAGCGCTCGACAGCCGACAGAAAAACTGTTTTTT. It is translated as CASARQPTEKLFF.

CDR3 bases: TGCAGCGTTGAATCCCCAGGGGAAGCTTTCTTT. Translating it yields CSVESPGEAFF. This chain joins TRBV29-1 and TRBJ1-1; D possibly corresponds to TRBD1 (5 bases). V lost 2 bases, J lost 8 bases, and 9 bases lay in between. The CDR3 loop spans 11 amino acids. Germline V gene lookup returns CDR1 SQVTM and CDR2 ANQGSEA.

J is TRBJ1-5 and V is TRBV4-2; D is ambiguous. CDR3 length equals 12 residues. Germline V gene data show CDR1 as LGHNA and CDR2 as YNFKEQ. V lost 3 bases to trimming and J lost 7 bases, with 7 bases between them. Written as DNA, the CDR3 is TGTGCCAGCAGCCACACGGGGCAGCCCCAGCATTTT. Its translation: CASSHTGQPQHF.

This rearrangement joins TRBV7-6 to TRBJ2-3; 9 nucleotides line up with TRBD2. Per germline, CDR1 SGHVS and CDR2 FNYEAQ. The V gene end was trimmed by 4 bases and the J gene end by 1 base; junction bases not matched to a gene: 3. This CDR3 contains 15 residues. As DNA, the CDR3 is TGTGCCAGCAGCTCCCAGCGGGGGGGCACAGATACGCAGTATTTT. This translates into CASSSQRGGTDTQYF. Based on the CDR3 plus reference TRBV7-6 and TRBJ2-3, the full variable domain is GAGVSQSPRYKVTKRGQDVALRCDPISGHVSLYWYRQALGQGPEFLTYFNYEAQQDKSGLPNDRFSAERPEGSISTLTIQRTEQRDSAMYRCASSSQRGGTDTQYFGPGTRLTVL.

This clone occurred once. The chain employs TRBV3-1 (or the pseudogene TRBV3-2) and TRBJ2-1; TRBD1 matches 7 bases. V trimming: 6 bases; J trimming: 6 bases; junction bases outside the gene matches: 5. The length of the CDR3 is 13 residues. The V gene's germline CDR1 is LGHDT and CDR2 YNNKEL (reference sequence). The chain's CDR3 is CASSPRQGNEQFF. The CDR3 DNA follows: TGTGCCAGCAGTCCCCGACAGGGCAATGAGCAGTTCTTC.

The V gene is TRBV5-1, the J gene TRBJ2-7, with 9 bases matching TRBD1. V was clipped by 4 bases and J by 4 bases; unmatched bases: 12. The CDR3 length is 16 residues. Per germline, CDR1 SGHRS and CDR2 YFSETQ. As DNA, the CDR3 is TGCGCCAGCAGCGCCCGGACAGGGGTGGGACCTTACGAGCAGTACTTC. This gives the protein CASSARTGVGPYEQYF.

This clone turned up a few times. V and J are TRBV27 and TRBJ1-5; TRBD1 might be the D (6 bases). The CDR3 is 15 amino acids. Germline CDR1 MNHEY, CDR2 SMNVEV (reference sequence). The V gene lost 8 bases and the J gene lost 8 bases, with 22 bases spanning the gap. For the CDR3, the DNA is TGTGCCAGCCGCCAAGGGGGGGGGACCCTTAAGCCCCAGCATTTT. Residues: CASRQGGGTLKPQHF.

This clone was recorded once. CDR3: CASSPGTFYEQYF. CDR3 DNA: TGTGCCAGCTCACCCGGGACATTCTACGAGCAGTACTTC. This rearrangement joins TRBV18 to TRBJ2-7; TRBD1 might be the D (6 bases). Between the trimmed V and J ends, which lost 3 bases and 3 bases, there was a span of 9 bases. Germline V gene lookup returns CDR1 KGHSH and CDR2 LQKENI. The CDR3 contains 13 residues.

The V gene is TRBV9, the J gene TRBJ1-2; D is unresolved. V shed 2 bases and J shed 13 bases, with 15 bases lying between them. The CDR3 extends over 12 amino acids. Germline-derived CDR1 and CDR2 are SGDLS and YYNGEE. CDR3 sequence: CASSVGAEGFTF. CDR3 sequence (DNA): TGTGCCAGCAGCGTGGGAGCGGAAGGTTTCACCTTC.

The CDR3 bases are TGTGCCAGCTCACTTGGGACAGCTAGCACAGATACGCAGTATTTT. This encodes CASSLGTASTDTQYF. The chain uses TRBV18 and TRBJ2-3; 7 bases align to TRBD1. The CDR3 covers 15 residues. Germline CDR1 KGHSH, CDR2 LQKENI. V was pared by 4 bases and J by 0 bases, with 4 bases of the junction left unmatched.

This chain joins TRBV19 and TRBJ2-1; no clear D gene. Trimming stripped 1 base from V and 2 bases from J, with 9 bases between. Germline V lookup: CDR1 LNHDA, CDR2 SQIVND (reference sequence). This CDR3 comprises 15 residues. CDR3 coding DNA: TGTGCCAGTAGTATAGTGTTCGAGCCCTACAATGAGCAGTTCTTC. Translated, it gives CASSIVFEPYNEQFF.

This clone appeared once. The chain couples TRBV20-1 to TRBJ1-1; no reliable D call. Germline CDR1 is DFQATT and CDR2 is SNEGSKA (reference sequence). CDR3 length: 11 residues. Trimming removed 7 bases from V and 4 bases from J, with 10 bases in between. The DNA for the CDR3 is TGCAGTGTCCCGGGTGGCACTGAAGCTTTCTTT. This sequence encodes CSVPGGTEAFF.

The chain couples TRBV7-9 to TRBJ1-6, with D hard to call. Trimming took 2 bases from V and 9 from J, leaving 11 bases between them. This CDR3 region has 14 residues. Germline lookup yields CDR1 SEHNR and CDR2 FQNEAQ (reference sequence). The CDR3, as DNA: TGTGCCAGCAGCTTATCCCCTACGGGTTCACCCCTCCACTTT. It codes for CASSLSPTGSPLHF.

This sequence joins TRBV15 and TRBJ2-5; perhaps TRBD2 as D (6 bases). CDR3 size: 13 residues. The germline V gene encodes CDR1 LNHNV and CDR2 YYDKDF (reference sequence). V was clipped by 3 bases and J by 5 bases, with 10 bases between them. Written as DNA, the CDR3 is TGTGCCACCAGCAGGGGGAGGTGGGAGACCCAGTACTTC. It yields the protein CATSRGRWETQYF.

This clone has just a few counts. The gene calls are TRBV29-1 and TRBJ2-5; D is unresolved. V lost 3 bases to trimming and J lost 5 bases, with 10 bases between them. The germline V gene has CDR1 SQVTM and CDR2 ANQGSEA. The CDR3 runs 12 residues. Written as DNA, the CDR3 is TGCAGCGTTGATCACGGTATGGAGACCCAGTACTTC. Encoded protein: CSVDHGMETQYF.

The chain is built from TRBV11-2 and TRBJ2-1; TRBD2 matches at 12 bases. In germline, CDR1 is SGHAT, CDR2 FQNNGV. The CDR3 is made up of 16 amino acids. Trimming removed 5 bases from V and 2 bases from J; junction bases left unmatched: 4. The CDR3 reads CASSALAGGPYNEQFF. The CDR3 DNA reads as TGTGCCAGCAGCGCTCTAGCGGGGGGGCCCTACAATGAGCAGTTCTTC.

This chain joins TRBV15 and TRBJ1-4, with D tentatively TRBD1 (5 bases). CDR3 length: 15 residues. Trimming pared 0 bases from V and 9 bases from J, leaving 14 bases between. Germline CDR1 reads LNHNV; CDR2 reads YYDKDF (reference sequence). CDR3 protein: CATSREEEGAKKLFF. Here the CDR3 DNA reads TGTGCCACCAGCAGAGAAGAGGAAGGGGCTAAAAAACTGTTTTTT.

The chain employs TRBV24-1 and TRBJ1-2, with TRBD1 identical over 11 bases. This CDR3 contains 15 residues. Germline V lookup: CDR1 KGHDR, CDR2 SFDVKD. Losses at the gene ends were 3 bases for V and 2 bases for J; bases not matched to a gene: 1. The CDR3 DNA reads TGTGCCACCAGTGATAGGACAGGGGGCAACTATGGCTACACCTTC. Its translation is CATSDRTGGNYGYTF.